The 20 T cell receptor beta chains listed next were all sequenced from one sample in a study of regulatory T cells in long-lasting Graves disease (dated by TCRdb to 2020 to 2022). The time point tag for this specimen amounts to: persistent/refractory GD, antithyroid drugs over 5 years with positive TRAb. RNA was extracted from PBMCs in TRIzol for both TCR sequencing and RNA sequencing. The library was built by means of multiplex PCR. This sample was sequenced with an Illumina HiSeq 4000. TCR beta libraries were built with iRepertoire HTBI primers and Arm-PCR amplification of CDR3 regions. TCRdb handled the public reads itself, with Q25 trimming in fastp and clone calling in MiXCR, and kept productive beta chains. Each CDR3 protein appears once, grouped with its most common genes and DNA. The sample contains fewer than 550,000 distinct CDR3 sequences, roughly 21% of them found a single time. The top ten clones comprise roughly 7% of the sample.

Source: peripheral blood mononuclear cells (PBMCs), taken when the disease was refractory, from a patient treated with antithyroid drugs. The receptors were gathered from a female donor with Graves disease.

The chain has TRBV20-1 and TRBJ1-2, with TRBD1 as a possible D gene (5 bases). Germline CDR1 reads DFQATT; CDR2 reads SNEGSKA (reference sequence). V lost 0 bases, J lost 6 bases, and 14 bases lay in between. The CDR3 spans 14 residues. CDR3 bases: TGCAGTGCTAGAGATCCTGGACACCACGATGGCTACACCTTC. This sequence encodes CSARDPGHHDGYTF.

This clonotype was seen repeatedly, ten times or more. The DNA for the CDR3 is TGTGCCAGCAGTGAAGCGTTGAGGGTCGGGCAGCCCCAGCATTTT. Translation gives CASSEALRVGQPQHF. The gene calls are TRBV2 and TRBJ1-5; no firm D call. In germline, CDR1 is SNHLY, CDR2 FYNNEI. The CDR3 has 15 amino acids. V lost 0 bases and J 7 bases, leaving 13 bases between the germline ends. The variable domain in full, with the rest retrieved from reference TRBV2 and TRBJ1-5, is EPEVTQTPSHQVTQMGQEVILRCVPISNHLYFYWYRQILGQKVEFLVSFYNNEISEKSEIFDDQFSVERPDGSNFTLKIRSTKLEDSAMYFCASSEALRVGQPQHFGDGTRLSIL.

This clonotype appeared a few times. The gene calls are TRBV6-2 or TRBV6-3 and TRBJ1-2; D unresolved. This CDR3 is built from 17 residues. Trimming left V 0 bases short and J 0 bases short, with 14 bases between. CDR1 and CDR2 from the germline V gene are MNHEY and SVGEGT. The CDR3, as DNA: TGTGCCAGCAGTTACTCGGTATCTGGGAGTGCTAACTATGGCTACACCTTC. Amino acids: CASSYSVSGSANYGYTF.

The CDR3 reads CASSLWLAGTPIAGNTIYF. CDR3 DNA: TGCGCCAGCAGCTTGTGGTTGGCAGGGACCCCCATCGCTGGAAACACCATATATTTT. The chain combines TRBV5-1 with TRBJ1-3; maybe TRBD1 (5 bases). This CDR3 comprises 19 residues. Trimming removed 1 base at V and 2 bases at J, with 22 bases between. Looked up from germline, CDR1 is SGHRS and CDR2 is YFSETQ.

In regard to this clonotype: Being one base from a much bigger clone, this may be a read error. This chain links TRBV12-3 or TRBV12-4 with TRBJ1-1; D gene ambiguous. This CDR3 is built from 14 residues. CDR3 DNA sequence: TGTACCAGCAGTTTTAGTCAGTTGAACACTGAAGCTTTCTTT. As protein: CTSSFSQLNTEAFF.

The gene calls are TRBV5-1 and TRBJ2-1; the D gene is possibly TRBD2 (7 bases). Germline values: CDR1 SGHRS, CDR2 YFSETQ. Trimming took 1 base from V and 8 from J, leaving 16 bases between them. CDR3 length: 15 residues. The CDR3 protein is CASSLSPGGPDEQFF. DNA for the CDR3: TGCGCCAGCAGCTTGTCGCCCGGGGGGCCTGATGAGCAGTTCTTC.

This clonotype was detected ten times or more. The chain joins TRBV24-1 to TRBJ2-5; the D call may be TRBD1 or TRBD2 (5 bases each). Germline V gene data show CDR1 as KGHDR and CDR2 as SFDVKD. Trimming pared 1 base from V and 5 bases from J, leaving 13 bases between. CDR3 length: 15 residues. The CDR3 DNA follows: TGTGCCACCAGTGATTTAGGGGTCTCGGGGGAGACCCAGTACTTC. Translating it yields CATSDLGVSGETQYF.

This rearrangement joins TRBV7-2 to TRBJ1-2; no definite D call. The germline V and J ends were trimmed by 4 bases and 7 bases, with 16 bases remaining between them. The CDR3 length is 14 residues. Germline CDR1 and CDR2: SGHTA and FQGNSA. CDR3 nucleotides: TGTGCCAGCAGCTCCGTTAGGGCTAGCGGTGGCTACACCTTC. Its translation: CASSSVRASGGYTF.

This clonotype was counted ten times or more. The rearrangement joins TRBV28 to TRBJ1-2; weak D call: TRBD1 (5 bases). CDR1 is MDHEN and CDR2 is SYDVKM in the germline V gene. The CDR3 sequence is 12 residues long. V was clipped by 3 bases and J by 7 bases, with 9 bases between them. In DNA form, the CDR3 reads TGTGCCAGCAGTTTCGACGGGGGTGGCTACACCTTC. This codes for CASSFDGGGYTF.

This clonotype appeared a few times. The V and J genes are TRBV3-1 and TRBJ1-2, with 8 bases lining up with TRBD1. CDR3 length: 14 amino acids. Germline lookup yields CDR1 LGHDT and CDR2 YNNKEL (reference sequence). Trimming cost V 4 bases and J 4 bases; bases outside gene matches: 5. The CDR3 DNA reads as TGTGCCAGCAGCCCAGAACAGGGGGGCTATGGCTACACCTTC. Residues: CASSPEQGGYGYTF. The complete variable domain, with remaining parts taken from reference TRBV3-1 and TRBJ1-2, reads DTAVSQTPKYLVTQMGNDKSIKCEQNLGHDTMYWYKQDSKKFLKIMFSYNNKELIINETVPNRFSPKSPDKAHLNLHINSLELGDSAVYFCASSPEQGGYGYTFGSGTRLTVV.

CDR3 amino acids: CASSRHSGNTIYF. The CDR3, as DNA: TGTGCCAGCAGCCGACATTCTGGAAACACCATATATTTT. The rearrangement joins TRBV13 to TRBJ1-3; D ambiguous. CDR3 length equals 13 residues. With 5 bases removed from V and 1 base from J, the gap between germline ends came to 6 bases. Looked up from germline, CDR1 is PRHDT and CDR2 is FYEKMQ (reference sequence).

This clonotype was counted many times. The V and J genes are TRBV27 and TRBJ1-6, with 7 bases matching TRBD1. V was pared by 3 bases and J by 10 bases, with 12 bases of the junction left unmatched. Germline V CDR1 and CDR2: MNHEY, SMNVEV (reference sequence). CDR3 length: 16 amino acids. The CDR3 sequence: CASSFHSDRAVSPLHF. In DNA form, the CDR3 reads TGTGCCAGCAGTTTCCATAGCGACAGGGCAGTCTCACCCCTCCACTTT.

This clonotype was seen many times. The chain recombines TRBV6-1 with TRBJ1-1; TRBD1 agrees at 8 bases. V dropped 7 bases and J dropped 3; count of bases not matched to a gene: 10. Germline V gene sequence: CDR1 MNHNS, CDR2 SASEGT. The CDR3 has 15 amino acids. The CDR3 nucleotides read TGTGCCAGCATGGCTTTTACAGGGGGGGACACTGAAGCTTTCTTT. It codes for CASMAFTGGDTEAFF.

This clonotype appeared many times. The CDR3 here is CASSLATGGYTEAFF. The DNA for the CDR3 is TGTGCCAGCAGCTTAGCGACAGGGGGCTACACTGAAGCTTTCTTT. This rearrangement joins TRBV7-8 to TRBJ1-1; 10 bases align to TRBD1. Germline V gives CDR1 SGHVS, CDR2 FQNEAQ. The V and J ends lost 0 bases and 3 bases, in that order; junction bases with no gene match: 1. CDR3 length: 15 amino acids.

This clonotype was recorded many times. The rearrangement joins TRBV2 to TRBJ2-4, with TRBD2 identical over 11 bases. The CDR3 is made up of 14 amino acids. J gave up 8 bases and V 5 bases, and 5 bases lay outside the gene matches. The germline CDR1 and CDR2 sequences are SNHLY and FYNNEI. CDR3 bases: TGTGCCAGCAGTTTAGCGGGAGGGCTGGACATTCAGTACTTC. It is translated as CASSLAGGLDIQYF.

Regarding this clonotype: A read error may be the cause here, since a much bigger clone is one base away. The CDR3: CASSERDTEAFF. The CDR3 region has the DNA TGTGCCAGCAGTGAACGGGACACTGAAGCTTTCTTT. This chain links TRBV28 with TRBJ1-1; D not resolved. V was clipped by 5 bases and J by 3 bases, with 7 bases between them. Germline assignment: CDR1 MDHEN and CDR2 SYDVKM. The CDR3 has 12 amino acids.

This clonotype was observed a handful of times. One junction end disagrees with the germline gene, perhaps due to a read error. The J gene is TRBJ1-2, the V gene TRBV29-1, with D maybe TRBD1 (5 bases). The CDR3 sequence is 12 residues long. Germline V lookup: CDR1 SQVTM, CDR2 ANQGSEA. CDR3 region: CSVDQGAYDYTF. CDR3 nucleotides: TGCAGCGTTGACCAGGGAGCGTATGACTACACCTTC.

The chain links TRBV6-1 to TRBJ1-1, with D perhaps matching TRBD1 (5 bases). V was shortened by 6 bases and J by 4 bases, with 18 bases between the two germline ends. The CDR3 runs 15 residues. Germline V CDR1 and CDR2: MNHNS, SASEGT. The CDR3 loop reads CASSFGFGGGTEAFF. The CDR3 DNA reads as TGTGCCAGCAGCTTCGGATTTGGGGGTGGCACTGAAGCTTTCTTT.

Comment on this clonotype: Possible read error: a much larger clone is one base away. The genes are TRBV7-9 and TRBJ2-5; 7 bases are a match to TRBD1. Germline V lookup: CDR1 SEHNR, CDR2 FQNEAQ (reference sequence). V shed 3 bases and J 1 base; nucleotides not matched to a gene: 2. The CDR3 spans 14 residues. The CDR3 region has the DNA TGTGCCAGCAGCTTTACAGGGGCCCAAGAGACCCAGTACTTC. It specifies CASSFTGAQETQYF.

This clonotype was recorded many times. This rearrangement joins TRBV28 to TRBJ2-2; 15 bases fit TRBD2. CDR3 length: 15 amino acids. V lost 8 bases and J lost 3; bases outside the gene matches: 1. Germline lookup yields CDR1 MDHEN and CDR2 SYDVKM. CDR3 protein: CASRTSGRDTGELFF. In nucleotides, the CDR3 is TGTGCCAGCCGGACTAGCGGGAGGGACACCGGGGAGCTGTTTTTT.